The 11 T cell receptor beta chains reported below all come from one sample, sequenced in a study of tumor-infiltrating lymphocytes in primary liver carcinoma. cDNA specific to TCR beta was made from around 450 ng of total RNA, with a constant-region primer employed for priming. Library construction for TCR beta comprised three nested multiplex PCR rounds performed with slightly modified ARM-PCR. A C-beta reverse primer and TRBV1-TRBV30 forward primers served in each of the first two PCR rounds, at roughly 10 cycles apiece. Each CDR3 protein is one row after TCRdb ran MiXCR on the multiplex PCR reads. The table has 95,000 to 150,000 distinct CDR3 sequences, about two thirds seen once. Starting material for RNA and DNA co-extraction consisted of about 20-30 mg of unsorted bulk tissue. Sequences were obtained from tumor-adjacent normal liver tissue. These receptors were obtained from a woman in her sixties or seventies with primary liver carcinoma and hepatitis B virus infection.

As concerns this clonotype: This likely comes from a read error, as the CDR3 has no conserved phenylalanine or tryptophan at its end. The rearrangement joins TRBV29-1 to TRBJ1-1; D is unclear. The CDR3 is made up of 13 amino acids. Germline V gene sequence: CDR1 SQVTM, CDR2 ANQGSEA. As DNA, the CDR3 is TGCATCGTTGAGGCACAACAGAACACTGAAGCTTTCCTT. Translating gives CIVEAQQNTEAFL.

Details on this clonotype: The CDR3 does not close with the conserved phenylalanine or tryptophan, likely indicating a read error. The chain recombines TRBV13 with TRBJ2-5; TRBD1 is a possible D gene (5 bases). The CDR3 consists of 14 residues. Trimming pared 8 bases from V and 11 bases from J, leaving 24 bases between. CDR1 is PRHDT, CDR2 FYEKMQ, per germline (reference sequence). CDR3 sequence (DNA): TGTGCCAGCGGCTCTCATTCTAGGGGCAATGAGCAGTACTCC. Protein product: CASGSHSRGNEQYS.

This clonotype was detected a few times. A much larger clone lies one base from this, so it may be a read error. As the CDR3 is not closed by the conserved phenylalanine or tryptophan, this likely results from a read error. The chain is built from TRBV5-6 and TRBJ2-1; perhaps TRBD1 as D (6 bases). Germline assignment: CDR1 SGHDT and CDR2 YYEEEE. Trimming stripped 5 bases from V and 0 bases from J, with 15 bases between. This CDR3 contains 16 residues. The CDR3 region has the DNA TGTGCCAGCAGAGGACACGGACAGAGCTCCTACAATGAGCAGTTCTCC. This encodes CASRGHGQSSYNEQFS.

This clonotype was seen repeatedly, ten times or more. J is TRBJ1-4 and V is TRBV30; 8 bases agree with TRBD1. The V gene's germline CDR1 is GTSNPN and CDR2 SVGIG (reference sequence). V lost 4 bases and J lost 7; bases outside the gene matches: 14. This CDR3 is built from 16 residues. The CDR3 sequence is CAWTPTQGASGEKLFF. As DNA, the CDR3 is TGTGCCTGGACCCCAACCCAGGGGGCGAGCGGTGAAAAACTGTTTTTT.

This clonotype was seen just once. The junction departs from germline at one end; a sequencing error may be responsible. The rearrangement uses TRBV12-3 or TRBV12-4 and TRBJ2-1, with TRBD2 matching over 8 bases. CDR3 length: 14 residues. CDR3 protein: CASSLGGNGRAAVF. CDR3 coding DNA: TGTGCCAGCAGTTTAGGGGGGAACGGGAGGGCTGCGGTCTTC.

Regarding this clonotype: Likely a read error: the CDR3 ends without its conserved phenylalanine or tryptophan. The DNA is omitted, as the CDR3 cannot be located on it reliably, and the CDR3 follows TCRdb's listing. This rearrangement joins TRBV10-3 to TRBJ2-6; TRBD1 is the table's D call, not checked against the DNA. The germline CDR1 and CDR2 sequences are ENHRY and SYGVKD. The CDR3 sequence runs 17 residues, both termini included. The CDR3 sequence: CAIGENSQGLGANVLTL.

A word on this clonotype: The conserved closing phenylalanine or tryptophan is absent in this CDR3, likely reflecting a read error. The DNA is omitted, as the CDR3 cannot be located on it reliably, and the CDR3 follows TCRdb's listing. The chain employs TRBV21-1 and TRBJ1-5. TRBV21-1 is a recognized pseudogene. The CDR3 length equals 14 residues, ends included. This chain's CDR3 is CASIYGFRSQPQHL.

A few counts support this clonotype. A much more abundant neighbour one base away suggests this may be a read error. This chain connects TRBV5-6 to TRBJ2-6, with 11 bases fitting TRBD2. The CDR3 extends over 19 amino acids. Germline CDR1 and CDR2: SGHDT and YYEEEE. The V and J ends lost 4 bases and 2 bases, in that order; junction bases with no gene match: 11. The CDR3 loop reads CASSPETSGTLPGANVLTF. The DNA for the CDR3 is TGTGCCAGCAGCCCGGAGACTAGCGGGACCCTCCCTGGGGCCAACGTCCTGACTTTC.

This clonotype was detected once. This may be a read error: a much more frequent sequence differs by one nucleotide. The genes are TRBV5-1 and TRBJ2-7; TRBD2 matches 10 bases. The CDR3 covers 18 residues. CDR1 and CDR2 from the germline V gene are SGHRS and YFSETQ. This chain's CDR3 is CASCFNAVGSGRAYEQYF. The CDR3, as DNA: TGCGCCAGCTGCTTCAACGCCGTAGGGAGCGGGAGGGCCTACGAGCAGTACTTC. Complete variable domain (other parts from reference TRBV5-1 and TRBJ2-7): KAGVTQTPRYLIKTRGQQVTLSCSPISGHRSVSWYQQTPGQGLQFLFEYFSETQRNKGNFPGRFSGRQFSNSRSEMNVSTLELGDSALYLCASCFNAVGSGRAYEQYFGPGTRLTVT.

Notes on this clonotype: A read error is possible here, since a much larger clone lies one base away. The chain recombines TRBV30 with TRBJ1-5, with 7 bases identical to TRBD1. The CDR3 length is 15 residues. Per the germline V gene, CDR1 is GTSNPN and CDR2 is SVGIG (reference sequence). CDR3 nucleotides: TGTGCCTGGAGTGAGGGGACAGTCAGCAATCAGCCCCGGCATTTT. Translating gives CAWSEGTVSNQPRHF.

Comment on this clonotype: Mismatch with germline at one junction end may stem from a read error. The chain carries TRBV11-2 and TRBJ1-3, with D tentatively TRBD1 (6 bases). The CDR3 consists of 13 residues. Germline V lookup: CDR1 SGHAT, CDR2 FQNNGV. The CDR3: CAGSRTVGNTIYF. For the CDR3, the DNA is TGTGCCGGCAGCCGGACAGTAGGAAACACCATATATTTT. Full variable domain (outside the CDR3, taken from reference TRBV11-2 and TRBJ1-3): EAGVAQSPRYKIIEKRQSVAFWCNPISGHATLYWYQQILGQGPKLLIQFQNNGVVDDSQLPKDRFSAERLKGVDSTLKIQPAKLEDSAVYLCAGSRTVGNTIYFGEGSWLTVV.